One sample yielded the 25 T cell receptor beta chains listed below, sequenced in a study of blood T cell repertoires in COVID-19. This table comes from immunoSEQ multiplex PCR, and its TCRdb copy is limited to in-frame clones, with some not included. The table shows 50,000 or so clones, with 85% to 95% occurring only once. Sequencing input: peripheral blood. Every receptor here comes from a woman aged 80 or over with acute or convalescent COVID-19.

CDR3 sequence (DNA): TGTGCCAGCAGCCAAGATTCCGGGAGGGCCTACAATGAGCAGTTCTTC. Amino acid sequence: CASSQDSGRAYNEQFF. V gene TRBV4-2 combines with J gene TRBJ2-1, with TRBD2 identical over 8 bases. The trim removed 0 bases at V and 2 bases at J, leaving 3 bases unmatched. Germline values: CDR1 LGHNA, CDR2 YNFKEQ. This CDR3 spans 16 amino acids.

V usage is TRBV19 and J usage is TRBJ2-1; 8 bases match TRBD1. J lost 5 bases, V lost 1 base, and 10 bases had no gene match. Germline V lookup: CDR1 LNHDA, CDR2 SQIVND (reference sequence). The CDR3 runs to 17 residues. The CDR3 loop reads CASSIGRSGGRNNEQFF. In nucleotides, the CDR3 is TGTGCCAGTAGTATAGGAAGGTCAGGGGGCCGGAACAATGAGCAGTTCTTC.

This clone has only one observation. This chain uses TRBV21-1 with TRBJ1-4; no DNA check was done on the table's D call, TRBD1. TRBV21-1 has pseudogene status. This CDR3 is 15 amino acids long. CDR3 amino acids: CASSNQQGLYEKLFF. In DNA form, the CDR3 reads TGTGCCAGCAGCAACCAACAGGGGCTCTATGAAAAACTGTTTTTT.

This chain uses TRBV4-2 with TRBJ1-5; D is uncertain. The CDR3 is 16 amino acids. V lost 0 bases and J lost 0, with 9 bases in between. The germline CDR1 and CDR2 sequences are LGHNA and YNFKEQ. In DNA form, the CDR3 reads TGTGCCAGCAGCCAAGATACGGGATCTAGCAATCAGCCCCAGCATTTT. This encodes CASSQDTGSSNQPQHF.

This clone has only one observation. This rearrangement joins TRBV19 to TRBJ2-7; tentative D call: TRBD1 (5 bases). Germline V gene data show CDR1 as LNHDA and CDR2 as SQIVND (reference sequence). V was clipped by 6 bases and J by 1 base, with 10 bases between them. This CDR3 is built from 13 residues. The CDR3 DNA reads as TGTGCCAGTAGCCTACAGGTATCCTACGAGCAGTACTTC. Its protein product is CASSLQVSYEQYF.

This chain's CDR3 is CASSQVPLAGASGSTRETQYF. The CDR3 nucleotides are TGCGCCAGCAGCCAAGTTCCCTTAGCGGGGGCTAGCGGGAGTACTAGAGAGACCCAGTACTTC. The V gene is TRBV4-1, the J gene TRBJ2-5; 10 positions agree with TRBD2. The V gene end was trimmed by 1 base and the J gene end by 4 bases; junction bases not matched to a gene: 21. Germline V gives CDR1 MGHRA, CDR2 YSYEKL. The CDR3 contains 21 residues.

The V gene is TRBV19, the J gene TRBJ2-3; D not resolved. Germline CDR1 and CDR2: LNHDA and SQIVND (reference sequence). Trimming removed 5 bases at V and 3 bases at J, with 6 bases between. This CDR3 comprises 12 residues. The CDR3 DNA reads TGTGCCAGTAGTGCCACTACAGATACGCAGTATTTT. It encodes CASSATTDTQYF.

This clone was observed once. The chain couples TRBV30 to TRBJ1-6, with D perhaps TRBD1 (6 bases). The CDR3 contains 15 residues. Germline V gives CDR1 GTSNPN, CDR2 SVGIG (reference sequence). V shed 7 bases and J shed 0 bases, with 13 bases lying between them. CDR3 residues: CASSSGDSYNSPLHF. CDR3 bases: TGTGCCTCTAGTTCAGGGGACTCCTATAATTCACCCCTCCACTTT.

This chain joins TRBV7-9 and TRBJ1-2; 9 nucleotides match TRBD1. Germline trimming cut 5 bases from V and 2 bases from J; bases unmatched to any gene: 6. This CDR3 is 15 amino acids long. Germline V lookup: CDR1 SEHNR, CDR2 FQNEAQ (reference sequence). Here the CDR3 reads CASSKTGGANYGYTF. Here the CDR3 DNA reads TGTGCCAGCAGCAAGACAGGGGGGGCCAACTATGGCTACACCTTC.

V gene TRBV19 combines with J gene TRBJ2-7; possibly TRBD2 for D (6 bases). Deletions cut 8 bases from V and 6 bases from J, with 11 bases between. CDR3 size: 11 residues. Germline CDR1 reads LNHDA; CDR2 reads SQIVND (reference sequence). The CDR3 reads CASGRGAEQYF. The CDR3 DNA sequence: TGTGCCAGTGGGCGGGGTGCCGAGCAGTACTTC.

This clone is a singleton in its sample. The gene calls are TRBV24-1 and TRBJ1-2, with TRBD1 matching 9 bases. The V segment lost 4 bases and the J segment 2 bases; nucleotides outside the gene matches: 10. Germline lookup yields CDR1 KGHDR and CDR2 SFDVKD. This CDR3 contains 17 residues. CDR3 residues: CATSDWTGDSGNYGYTF. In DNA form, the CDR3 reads TGTGCCACCAGTGACTGGACAGGGGACAGCGGGAACTATGGCTACACCTTC.

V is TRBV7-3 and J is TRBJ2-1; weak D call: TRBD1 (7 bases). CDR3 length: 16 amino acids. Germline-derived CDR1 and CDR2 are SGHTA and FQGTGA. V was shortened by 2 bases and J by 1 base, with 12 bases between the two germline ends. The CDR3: CASSLQGGVSYNEQFF. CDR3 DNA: TGTGCCAGCAGCTTACAGGGGGGAGTGTCCTACAATGAGCAGTTCTTC. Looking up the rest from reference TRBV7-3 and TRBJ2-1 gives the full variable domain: GAGVSQTPSNKVTEKGKYVELRCDPISGHTALYWYRQSLGQGPEFLIYFQGTGAADDSGLPNDRFFAVRPEGSVSTLKIQRTERGDSAVYLCASSLQGGVSYNEQFFGPGTRLTVL.

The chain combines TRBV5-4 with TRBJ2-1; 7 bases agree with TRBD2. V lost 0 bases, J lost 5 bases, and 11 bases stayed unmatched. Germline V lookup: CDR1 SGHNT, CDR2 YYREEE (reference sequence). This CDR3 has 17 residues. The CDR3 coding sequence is TGTGCCAGCAGCTTGGGGGGTGGAGCGGGACTTAACAATGAGCAGTTCTTC. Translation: CASSLGGGAGLNNEQFF.

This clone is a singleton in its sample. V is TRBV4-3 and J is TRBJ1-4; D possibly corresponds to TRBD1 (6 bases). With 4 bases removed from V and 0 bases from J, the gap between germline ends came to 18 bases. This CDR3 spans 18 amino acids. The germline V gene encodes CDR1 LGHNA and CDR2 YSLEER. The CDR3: CASSRRPRQEATNEKLFF. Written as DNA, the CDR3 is TGCGCCAGCAGCCGGCGCCCGCGACAGGAGGCAACTAATGAAAAACTGTTTTTT.

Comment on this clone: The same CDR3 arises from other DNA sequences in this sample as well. This CDR3 is CASSIGRDTEAFF. CDR3 nucleotides: TGTGCCAGTAGTATCGGTCGGGACACTGAAGCTTTCTTT. The chain employs TRBV19 and TRBJ1-1; no definite D call. The CDR3 sequence is 13 residues long. Germline CDR1 is LNHDA and CDR2 is SQIVND (reference sequence). V lost 3 bases to trimming and J lost 3 bases, with 8 bases between them. The whole variable domain, remainder taken from reference TRBV19 and TRBJ1-1, is DGGITQSPKYLFRKEGQNVTLSCEQNLNHDAMYWYRQDPGQGLRLIYYSQIVNDFQKGDIAEGYSVSREKKESFPLTVTSAQKNPTAFYLCASSIGRDTEAFFGQGTRLTVV.

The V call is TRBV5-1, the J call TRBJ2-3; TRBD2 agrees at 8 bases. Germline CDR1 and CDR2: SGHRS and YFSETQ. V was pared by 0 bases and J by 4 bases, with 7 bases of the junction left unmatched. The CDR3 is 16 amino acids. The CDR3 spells CASSLAGLDSADTQYF. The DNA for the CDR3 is TGCGCCAGCAGCTTGGCGGGACTAGATTCGGCAGATACGCAGTATTTT. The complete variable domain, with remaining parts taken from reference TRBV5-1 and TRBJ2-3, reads KAGVTQTPRYLIKTRGQQVTLSCSPISGHRSVSWYQQTPGQGLQFLFEYFSETQRNKGNFPGRFSGRQFSNSRSEMNVSTLELGDSALYLCASSLAGLDSADTQYFGPGTRLTVL.

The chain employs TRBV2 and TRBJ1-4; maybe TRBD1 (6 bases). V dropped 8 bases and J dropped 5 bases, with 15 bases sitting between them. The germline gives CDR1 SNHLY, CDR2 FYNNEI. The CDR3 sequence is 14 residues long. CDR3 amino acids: CASVLDSPNEKLFF. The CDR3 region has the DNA TGTGCCAGCGTGTTGGACAGTCCGAATGAAAAACTGTTTTTT.

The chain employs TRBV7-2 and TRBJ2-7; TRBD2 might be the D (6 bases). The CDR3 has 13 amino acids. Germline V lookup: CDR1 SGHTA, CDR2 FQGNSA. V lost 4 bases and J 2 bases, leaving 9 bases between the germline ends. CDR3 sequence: CASSSRLAYEQYF. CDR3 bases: TGTGCCAGCAGCTCCCGACTAGCCTACGAGCAGTACTTC. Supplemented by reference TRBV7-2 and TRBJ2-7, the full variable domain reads GAGVSQSPSNKVTEKGKDVELRCDPISGHTALYWYRQSLGQGLEFLIYFQGNSAPDKSGLPSDRFSAERTGGSVSTLTIQRTQQEDSAVYLCASSSRLAYEQYFGPGTRLTVT.

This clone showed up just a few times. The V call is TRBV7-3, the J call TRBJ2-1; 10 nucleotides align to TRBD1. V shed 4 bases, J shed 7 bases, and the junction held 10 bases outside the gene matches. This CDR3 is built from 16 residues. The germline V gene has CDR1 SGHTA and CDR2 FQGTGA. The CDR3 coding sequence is TGTGCCAGCAGCTCGACTGGGACAGGGGTTCGTAATGAGCAGTTCTTC. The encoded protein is CASSSTGTGVRNEQFF.

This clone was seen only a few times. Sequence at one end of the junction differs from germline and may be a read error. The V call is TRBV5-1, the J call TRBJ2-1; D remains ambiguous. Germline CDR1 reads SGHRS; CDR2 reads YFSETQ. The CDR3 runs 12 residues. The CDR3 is CASSSPYSEQFF. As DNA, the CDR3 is TGCGCCAGCAGCTCCCCTTACAGTGAGCAGTTCTTC.

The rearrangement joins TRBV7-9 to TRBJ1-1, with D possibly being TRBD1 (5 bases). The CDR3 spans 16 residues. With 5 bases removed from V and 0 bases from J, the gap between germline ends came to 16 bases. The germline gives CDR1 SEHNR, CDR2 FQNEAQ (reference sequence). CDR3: CASSLGRQLMNTEAFF. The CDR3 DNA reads TGTGCCAGCAGCCTCGGACGACAGCTCATGAACACTGAAGCTTTCTTT.

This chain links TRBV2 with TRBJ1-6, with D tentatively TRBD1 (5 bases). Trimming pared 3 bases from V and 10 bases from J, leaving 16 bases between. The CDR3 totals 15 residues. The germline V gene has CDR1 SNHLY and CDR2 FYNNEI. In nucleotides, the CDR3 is TGTGCCAGCAGTGAGGGAAAAGGGGCGATCTCACCCCTCCACTTT. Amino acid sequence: CASSEGKGAISPLHF.

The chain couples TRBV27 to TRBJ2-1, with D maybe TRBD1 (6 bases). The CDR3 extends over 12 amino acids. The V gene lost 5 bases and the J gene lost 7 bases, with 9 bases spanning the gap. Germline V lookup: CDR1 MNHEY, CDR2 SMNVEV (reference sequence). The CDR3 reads CASSEQGNEQFF. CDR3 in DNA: TGTGCCAGCAGTGAACAGGGAAATGAGCAGTTCTTC.

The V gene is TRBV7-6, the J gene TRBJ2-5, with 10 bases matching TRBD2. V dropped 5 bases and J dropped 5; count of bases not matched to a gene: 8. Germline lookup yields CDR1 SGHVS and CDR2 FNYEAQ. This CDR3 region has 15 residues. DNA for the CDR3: TGTGCCAGCAGCCGCAGACTAGCGGGTGAGGAGACCCAGTACTTC. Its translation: CASSRRLAGEETQYF.

CDR3 region: CASSLSTGLSGNTIYF. The DNA for the CDR3 is TGTGCCAGCAGTTTATCAACAGGGCTCTCTGGAAACACCATATATTTT. The V gene is TRBV6-2 or TRBV6-3, the J gene TRBJ1-3; maybe TRBD1 (6 bases). The CDR3 sequence is 16 residues long. V was clipped by 4 bases and J by 0 bases, with 13 bases between them. Germline V gene lookup returns CDR1 MNHEY and CDR2 SVGEGT.